The clone carrying this T cell receptor beta chain has ten or more counts. Starting from genomic DNA, TCR beta CDR3 was amplified through two-round multiplex PCR. The use of primers specific to each TRBV and TRBJ gene characterized first-round PCR. Via MiXCR, TCRdb re-called the multiplex PCR reads, giving one row per CDR3 protein. The sample includes about 27,000 distinct CDR3 sequences, about half seen only once; the top ten take under 15%. These data belong to a study of prognosis after radiotherapy for stage I lung cancer. Trimming shortened V by 4 bases and J by 4 bases, and 10 bases separated the two germline ends. CDR3 length equals 13 residues. Germline CDR1 reads MDHEN; CDR2 reads SYDVKM.

This clonotype originated in a donor aged 50 or older with non-small cell lung cancer. The chain employs TRBV28 and TRBJ1-2; possible D gene TRBD1, 5 bases. Sample: PBMCs, taken before or after stereotactic body radiation therapy (not recorded which). CDR3 residues: CASSSGPRYGYTF. CDR3 DNA: TGTGCCAGCAGTTCGGGGCCCCGCTATGGCTACACCTTC.